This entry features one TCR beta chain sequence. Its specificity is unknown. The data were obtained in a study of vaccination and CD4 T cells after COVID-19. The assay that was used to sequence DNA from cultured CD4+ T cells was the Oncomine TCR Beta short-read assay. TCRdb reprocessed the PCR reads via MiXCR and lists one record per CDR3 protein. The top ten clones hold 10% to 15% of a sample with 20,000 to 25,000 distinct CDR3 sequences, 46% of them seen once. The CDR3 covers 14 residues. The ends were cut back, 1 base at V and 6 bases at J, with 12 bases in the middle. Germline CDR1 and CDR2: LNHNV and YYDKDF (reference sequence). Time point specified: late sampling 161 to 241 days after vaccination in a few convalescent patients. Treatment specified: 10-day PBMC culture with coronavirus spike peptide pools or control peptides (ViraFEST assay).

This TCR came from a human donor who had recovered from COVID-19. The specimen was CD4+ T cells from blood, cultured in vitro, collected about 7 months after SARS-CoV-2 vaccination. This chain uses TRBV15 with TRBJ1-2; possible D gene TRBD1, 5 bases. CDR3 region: CATSRGRDSDGYTF. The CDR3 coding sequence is TGTGCCACCAGCAGAGGCAGGGACTCTGATGGCTACACCTTC.